The clone carrying this TCR beta chain was seen only a few times. Its antigen is unknown. The sample originates from a study of Graves' ophthalmopathy and Graves' hyperthyroidism. The germline V gene encodes CDR1 MNHEY and CDR2 SVGEGT. There are 13 residues in the CDR3. V dropped 10 bases and J dropped 6 bases, with 15 bases sitting between them. Amplifying from RNA transcripts, the study obtained TCR beta CDR3 regions. An initial RT-PCR round employing HTBI primers preceded a second-round multiplex PCR. TCRdb fed the multiplex PCR reads into MiXCR, producing one record per CDR3 protein. The sample lists under 200,000 distinct CDR3 sequences, 37% occurring once. Study-wide results and caveats: In blood, most expanded thyroid clonotypes above 0.001 frequency were also detected.

Orbital computed tomography and thyroid ultrasound, along with TRAb, serum thyroxine and clinical symptoms, underpinned diagnosis. The chain joins TRBV6-2 or TRBV6-3 to TRBJ2-2, with D uncertain. This TCR was recovered from a middle-aged woman with Graves' ophthalmopathy. The material sequenced was peripheral blood. The CDR3 bases are TGTGCCACTCGTCCGTTGCCGCCCGGGGAGCTGTTTTTT. Translated: CATRPLPPGELFF.